A selection of T cell receptor beta chains follows, all from one sample in a study of blood T cell repertoires in COVID-19. Sequencing used immunoSEQ multiplex PCR; TCRdb keeps in-frame clones, though not all of them. The sample contains 40,000 to 50,000 clones, 89% of which appear only once. Sequenced sample: peripheral blood. The source is a man in his fifties or sixties with active COVID-19. The CDR3 runs from the conserved cysteine through the conserved F or W. The order of the fields is V gene, clone size, J gene, D gene, CDR3 protein. The D gene is left open where the match is weak. Clone size, where shown, is once, few, many, or a class for clones that have expanded.

TRBV28	.	TRBJ2-3	TRBD2	CASSSFGGRDTDTQYF
TRBV5-8	.	TRBJ2-5	.	CASSLVPGEETQYF
TRBV9	.	TRBJ1-2	TRBD1	CASSGIQGSAYGYTF
TRBV7-2	.	TRBJ2-2	TRBD1	CASSFRQGHTGELFF
TRBV18	.	TRBJ2-2	.	CASSWDIYTGELFF
TRBV11-3	.	TRBJ2-1	TRBD2	CASSLLAGGPYNEQFF
TRBV28	.	TRBJ2-5	TRBD2	CASRVAGGYQETQYF
TRBV7-7	.	TRBJ2-5	.	CASSPVGQGGETQYF
TRBV28	few	TRBJ2-1	.	CASSSSSKEQFF
TRBV7-3	.	TRBJ2-1	.	CASSLRQGGGEQFF
TRBV6-2/TRBV6-3	.	TRBJ2-4	.	CASSSTSMIIQYF
TRBV25-1	.	TRBJ2-3	.	CASSEYSLTDTQYF
TRBV5-5	.	TRBJ2-7	TRBD1	CASSLKWTGYEQYF
TRBV19	.	TRBJ2-3	.	CASSIGQHTDTQYF
TRBV6-5	.	TRBJ2-6	TRBD1	CASNRGAPGANVLTF
TRBV5-1	.	TRBJ1-4	.	CASSLTGPPTNEKLFF
TRBV5-1	.	TRBJ1-2	.	CASSFTPTDTSYGYTF
TRBV9	once	TRBJ2-3	TRBD2	CASSVEGGARKRDTQYF
TRBV19	.	TRBJ2-1	TRBD2	CASSIGLAGLNEQFF
TRBV3-1/TRBV3-2	.	TRBJ1-6	TRBD1	CASSQEGQNSPLHF
TRBV20-1	few	TRBJ1-2	.	CSARLNYGYTF
TRBV28	.	TRBJ1-4	.	CASSFLTSGHPKKLFF
TRBV28	.	TRBJ2-5	.	CASSKGGQETQYF
TRBV6-6	.	TRBJ2-7	.	CASSYLADQGEQYF
TRBV7-6	.	TRBJ2-2	TRBD1	CASSPGQVATGELFF
TRBV7-3	.	TRBJ2-6	TRBD1	CASSHTGVGANVLTF
TRBV5-4	once	TRBJ2-1	.	CASSWDWVEQFF
TRBV6-5	.	TRBJ1-1	.	CASSYGGRVSAEAFF
TRBV9	.	TRBJ1-3	.	CASSVFEQGGNTIYF
TRBV4-3	few	TRBJ2-7	.	CASSANFRGGGYYEQYF
TRBV29-1	.	TRBJ1-1	TRBD1	CSADRGGTEAFF
TRBV19	.	TRBJ2-6	.	CASSINYGANVLTF
TRBV19	.	TRBJ2-3	TRBD2	CASSIGGRGITDTQYF
TRBV5-1	.	TRBJ2-5	TRBD1	CASSPGQGGETQYF
TRBV28	.	TRBJ2-7	TRBD2	CASRPGLAGGEQYF
TRBV27	.	TRBJ2-7	TRBD1	CASSQGTAYEQYF
TRBV27	.	TRBJ2-7	TRBD1	CASSSPTGTGTLEQYF
TRBV28	.	TRBJ1-5	.	CASSPRTETYYQPQHF
TRBV28	.	TRBJ2-3	TRBD1	CASIDPLGTGSGVDTQYF
TRBV7-9	.	TRBJ2-3	.	CASNQGSDTQYF
TRBV21-1	.	TRBJ2-7	.	CASGSSGSLYEQYF
TRBV2	.	TRBJ1-2	TRBD1	CASSEARGQGSYGYTF
TRBV5-4	.	TRBJ2-1	.	CASSLPGNDEQFF
TRBV7-2	.	TRBJ2-7	TRBD2	CASSPGGTRYEQYF
TRBV28	medium-sized	TRBJ2-1	.	CASSRLEGNEQFF
TRBV7-7	.	TRBJ2-2	.	CASSLGQNTGELFF
TRBV21-1	.	TRBJ2-5	.	CASSARGRGEYQETQYF
TRBV19	.	TRBJ1-1	.	CASSIDSGSRAEAFF
TRBV9	.	TRBJ1-1	TRBD1	CASSRGQGNTEAFF
TRBV13	.	TRBJ2-7	.	CASSLETGELYEQYF
TRBV28	.	TRBJ2-7	.	CAAGRETGRVGEQYF
TRBV4-2	.	TRBJ2-3	TRBD2	CASSLGTSGTDTQYF
TRBV6-2/TRBV6-3	.	TRBJ2-3	.	CASSYEQTDTQYF